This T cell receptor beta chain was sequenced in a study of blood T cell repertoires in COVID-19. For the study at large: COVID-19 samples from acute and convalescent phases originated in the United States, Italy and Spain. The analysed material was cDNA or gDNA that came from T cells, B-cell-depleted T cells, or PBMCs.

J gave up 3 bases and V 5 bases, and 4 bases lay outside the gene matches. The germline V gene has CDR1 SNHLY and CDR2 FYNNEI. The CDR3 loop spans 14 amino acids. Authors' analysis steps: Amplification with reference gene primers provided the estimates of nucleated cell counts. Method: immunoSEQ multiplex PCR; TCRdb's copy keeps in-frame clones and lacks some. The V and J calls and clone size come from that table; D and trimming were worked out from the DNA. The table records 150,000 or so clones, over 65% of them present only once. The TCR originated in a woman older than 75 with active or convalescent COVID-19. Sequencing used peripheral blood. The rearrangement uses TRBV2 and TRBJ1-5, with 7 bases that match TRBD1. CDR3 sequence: CASSRQGTNQPQHF. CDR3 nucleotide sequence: TGTGCCAGCAGTCGACAGGGTACCAATCAGCCCCAGCATTTT.